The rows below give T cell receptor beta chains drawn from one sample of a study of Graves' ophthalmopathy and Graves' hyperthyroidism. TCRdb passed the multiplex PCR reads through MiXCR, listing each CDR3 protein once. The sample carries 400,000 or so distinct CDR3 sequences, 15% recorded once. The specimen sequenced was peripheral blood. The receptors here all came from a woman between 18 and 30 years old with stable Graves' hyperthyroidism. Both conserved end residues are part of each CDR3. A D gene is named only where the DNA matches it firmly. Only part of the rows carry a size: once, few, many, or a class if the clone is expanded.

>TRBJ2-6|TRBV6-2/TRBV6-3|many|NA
CASSYSLTGFLSGANVLTF
TGTGCCAGCAGTTACTCCCTCACAGGGTTTCTGTCTGGGGCCAACGTCCTGACTTTC
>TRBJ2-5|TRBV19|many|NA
CASSHEETQYF
TGTGCCAGTAGCCACGAAGAGACCCAGTACTTC
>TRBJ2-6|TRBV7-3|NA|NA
CASSRYSGTGANVLTF
TGTGCCAGCAGCCGATATTCGGGGACTGGGGCCAACGTCCTGACTTTC
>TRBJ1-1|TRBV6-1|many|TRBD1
CASRTQGANTEAFF
TGTGCCAGCAGGACACAGGGGGCTAACACTGAAGCTTTCTTT
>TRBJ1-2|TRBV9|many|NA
CASSVDPGSGYTF
TGTGCCAGCAGCGTAGATCCAGGGAGTGGCTACACCTTC
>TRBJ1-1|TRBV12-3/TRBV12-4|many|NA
CASTRWEQNTEAFF
TGTGCCAGCACCCGATGGGAACAGAACACTGAAGCTTTCTTT
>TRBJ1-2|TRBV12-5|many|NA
CASGLRGTSGYTF
TGTGCTAGTGGTTTGCGGGGAACTTCTGGCTACACCTTC
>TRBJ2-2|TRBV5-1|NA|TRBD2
CASSSGGSGGRTGELFF
TGCGCCAGCAGCTCCGGTGGTAGCGGGGGGCGAACCGGGGAGCTGTTTTTT
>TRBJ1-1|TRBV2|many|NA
CASSAALTEAFF
TGTGCCAGCAGCGCGGCTTTGACTGAAGCTTTCTTT
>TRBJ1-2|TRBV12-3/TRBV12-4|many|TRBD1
CASSRDRDGYTF
TGTGCCAGCAGCAGGGACAGGGATGGCTACACCTTC
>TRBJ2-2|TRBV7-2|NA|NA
CASSSYWNTGELFF
TGTGCCAGCAGCTCGTACTGGAACACCGGGGAGCTGTTTTTT
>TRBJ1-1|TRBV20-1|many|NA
CSGQRDPNTEAFF
TGCAGTGGCCAACGGGACCCGAACACTGAAGCTTTCTTT
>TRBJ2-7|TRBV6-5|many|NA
CASSQPGSYEQYF
TGTGCCAGCAGTCAGCCGGGCTCATACGAGCAGTACTTC
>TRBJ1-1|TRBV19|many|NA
CASSERSRTNTEAFF
TGTGCCAGTAGTGAGAGATCCCGAACGAACACTGAAGCTTTCTTT
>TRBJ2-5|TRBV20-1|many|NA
CSAPMSETQYF
TGCAGTGCCCCCATGAGTGAGACCCAGTACTTC
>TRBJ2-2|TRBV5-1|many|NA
CASSYSQQGRELFF
TGCGCCAGCAGCTATTCCCAACAGGGAAGGGAGCTGTTTTTT
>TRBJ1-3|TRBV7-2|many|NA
CASSEQGLSGNTIYF
TGTGCCAGCAGCGAACAGGGTCTCTCTGGAAACACCATATATTTT
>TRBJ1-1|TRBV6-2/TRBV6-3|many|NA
CASSYSSAVSEAFF
TGTGCCAGCAGTTACTCTTCGGCGGTATCTGAAGCTTTCTTT
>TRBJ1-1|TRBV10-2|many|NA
CASSESTGSEAFF
TGCGCCAGCAGTGAGTCAACGGGGTCTGAAGCTTTCTTT
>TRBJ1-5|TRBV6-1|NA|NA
CASSQTGISNQPQHF
TGTGCCAGCAGCCAGACAGGAATTAGCAATCAGCCCCAGCATTTT
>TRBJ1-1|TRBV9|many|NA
CASSVRQEGSEAFF
TGTGCCAGCAGCGTTCGACAGGAAGGATCCGAAGCTTTCTTT
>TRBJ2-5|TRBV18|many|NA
CASSPPAGQETQYF
TGTGCCAGCTCACCACCTGCGGGACAAGAGACCCAGTACTTC
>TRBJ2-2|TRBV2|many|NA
CASRGSADTGELFF
TGTGCCAGCAGGGGGTCCGCGGACACCGGGGAGCTGTTTTTT
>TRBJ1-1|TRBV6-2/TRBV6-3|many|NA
CASSFGKNTEAFF
TGTGCCAGCAGTTTCGGCAAGAACACTGAAGCTTTCTTT
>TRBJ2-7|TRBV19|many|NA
CASSIGGNEQYF
TGTGCCAGTAGTATTGGAGGGAACGAGCAGTACTTC
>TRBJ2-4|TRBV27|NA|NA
CASSLDGGRNIKYF
TGTGCCAGCAGTTTAGACGGGGGTAGGAACATTAAGTACTTC
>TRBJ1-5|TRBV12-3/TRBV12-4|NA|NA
CASTPGGARAQPQHF
TGTGCCAGCACTCCCGGGGGGGCGAGGGCTCAGCCCCAGCATTTT
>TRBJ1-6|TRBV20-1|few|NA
CSASDLGGVSQPLHF
TGCAGTGCTAGTGACCTGGGGGGGGTCAGTCAACCCCTCCACTTT
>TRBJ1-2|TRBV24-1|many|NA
CATQDSNYGYTF
TGTGCCACGCAAGACAGCAACTATGGCTACACCTTC
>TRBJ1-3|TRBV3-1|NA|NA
CASSQVKGGNTIYF
TGTGCCAGCAGCCAAGTTAAGGGGGGAAACACCATATATTTT
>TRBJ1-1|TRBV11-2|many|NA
CASSHYSGVGTEAFF
TGTGCCAGCAGCCACTACTCGGGGGTCGGGACTGAAGCTTTCTTT
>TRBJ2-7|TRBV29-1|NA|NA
CSVVDYRDEQYF
TGCAGCGTTGTGGATTATAGGGACGAGCAGTACTTC
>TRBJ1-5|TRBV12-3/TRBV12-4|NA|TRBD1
CASSPMGQGGIQPQHF
TGTGCCAGCAGTCCAATGGGACAGGGGGGAATCCAGCCCCAGCATTTT
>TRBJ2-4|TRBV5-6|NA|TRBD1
CASSPGQRNIQYF
TGTGCCAGCAGCCCGGGACAGAGGAACATTCAGTACTTC
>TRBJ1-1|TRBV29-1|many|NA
CSSRHKTEAFF
TGCAGCTCTCGACATAAAACTGAAGCTTTCTTT